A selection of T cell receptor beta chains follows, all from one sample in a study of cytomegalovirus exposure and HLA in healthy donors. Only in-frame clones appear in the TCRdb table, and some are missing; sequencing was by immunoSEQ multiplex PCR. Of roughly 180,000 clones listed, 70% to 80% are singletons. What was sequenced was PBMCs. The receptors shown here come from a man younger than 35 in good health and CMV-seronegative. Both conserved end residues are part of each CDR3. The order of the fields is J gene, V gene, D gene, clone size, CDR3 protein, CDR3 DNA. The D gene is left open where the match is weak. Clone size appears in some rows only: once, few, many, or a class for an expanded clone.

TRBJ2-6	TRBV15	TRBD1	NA	CATSRENRGQHSGANVLTF	TGTGCCACCAGCAGAGAAAACAGGGGGCAGCACTCTGGGGCCAACGTCCTGACTTTC
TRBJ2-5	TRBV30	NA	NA	CAWSVGQNQETQYF	TGTGCCTGGAGCGTTGGACAGAATCAAGAGACCCAGTACTTC
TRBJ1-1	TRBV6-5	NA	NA	CASSYQGYTEAFF	TGTGCCAGCAGTTACCAGGGGTACACTGAAGCTTTCTTT
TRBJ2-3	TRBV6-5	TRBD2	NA	CASSYSGTSPDTQYF	TGTGCCAGCAGTTACTCCGGGACTAGCCCAGATACGCAGTATTTT
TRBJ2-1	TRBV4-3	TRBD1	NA	CASSQPGTVYNEQFF	TGCGCCAGCAGCCAACCCGGGACAGTCTACAATGAGCAGTTCTTC
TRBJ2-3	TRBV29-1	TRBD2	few	CSVELALAGGMDTQYF	TGCAGCGTTGAACTTGCGCTAGCGGGGGGGATGGATACGCAGTATTTT
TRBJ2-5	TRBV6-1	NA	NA	CASSEVWSSGGETQYF	TGTGCCAGCAGTGAAGTTTGGTCATCAGGTGGAGAGACCCAGTACTTC
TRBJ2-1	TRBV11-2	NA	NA	CASSRASTYNEQFF	TGTGCCAGCAGCCGAGCCTCCACCTACAATGAGCAGTTCTTC
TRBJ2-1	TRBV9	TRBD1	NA	CASSTGQGNEQFF	TGTGCCAGCAGCACCGGACAGGGGAATGAGCAGTTCTTC
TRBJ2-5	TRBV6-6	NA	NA	CASSYPRAGEETQYF	TGTGCCAGCAGTTATCCCCGGGCAGGGGAAGAGACCCAGTACTTC
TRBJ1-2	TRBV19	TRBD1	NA	CASSAQLTGGGGYTF	TGTGCCAGTAGTGCTCAACTTACAGGGGGAGGCGGCTACACCTTC